The source of this T cell receptor (beta chain) is a study of CD4 T cells in relation to SARS-CoV-2 and coronaviruses (dated by TCRdb to the early 2020s). Regarding the complete study: The ViraFEST assay cultured PBMCs with antigen for more than nine days, then sequenced TCR beta CDR3s to find antigen-specific clonal expansions. An HIV-1 Nef peptide pool or a no-peptide culture served as the negative reference condition. HLA restriction was mapped for shared crossreactive spike epitopes using patient-derived lymphoblastoid cell lines. The study assessed, at the TCR clonotype level, memory CD4+ T cell crossreactivity between SARS-CoV-2 and common cold coronavirus spike proteins. The Adaptive Biotechnologies TCR-sequencing kit was used to sequence samples from a few pre-COVID donors and the naive versus memory experiments, while other data came from Illumina-based sequencing. A different, Illumina-based TCR-beta assay was used to sequence expansion assays from other donors in the study. What the work shows at the level of the full study, not this receptor alone: Roughly 64% of donors had memory CD4+ clonotypes that crossrecognized SARS-CoV-2 and at least one common cold coronavirus spike. Pre-pandemic and post-infection samples were not both contributed by any donor, so tracing of the source of pre-existing responses was limited. Compared with monoreactive clones, crossreactive clones had significantly weaker SARS-CoV-2-driven expansion, a result consistent with antigenic imprinting. The study was limited by small numbers of patients and tested TCRs. Because the crossreactivity analysis focused on spike protein, crossreactivity against other viral proteins was not assessed.

The library was produced with the immunoSEQ multiplex PCR assay. The original methods were these. During preprocessing, nonproductive sequences were removed, as were CDR3s that did not start with C, did not end with F or W, or were shorter than 7 amino acids. The MANAFEST web app identified antigen-specific clonotypes based on expansion compared with the reference and other culture wells. To be counted as positive, a clone had to show significant expansion compared with the reference culture, at an FDR below 0.05, in 2 of 3 replicate wells. A further requirement for positive clones was significant expansion compared with all other tandem wells, along with an odds ratio above 5. After three terminal residues were trimmed from each end, CDR3 homology was quantified as pairwise Levenshtein distance using the stringdist R package. The table was pulled from immuneACCESS by TCRdb, which kept in-frame rearrangements only. Such tables lose some clones; where checked, under half of the loss comes from unresolved V genes, and the rest has no known cause. V and J calls plus clone size are reproduced from that table; the DNA served to infer D and trimming. The sample includes over 20,000 clones, with 75% observed a single time. In total, the top ten clones hold over 10% of the sample.

The germline V end is reduced by 0 bases and the J end by 4 bases; junction bases left unmatched: 6. CDR1 SGHTA and CDR2 FQGNSA are derived from the germline V gene. The CDR3 runs 15 residues from the cysteine to the phenylalanine. Only the CDR3 portion is preserved as DNA: 45 bases, with reading frame beginning at the first base. CD4+ T cells from unexposed donors were collected before the COVID-19 pandemic (2011-2018). Following 10 days of culture, the EasySep CD4+ T cell isolation kit was used to isolate CD4+ T cells. As cell numbers permitted, CD4+ T cells from unexposed donors were tested for reactivity to SARS-CoV-2 S and N and to four common cold coronavirus spike pools. Each well held 1.5 million to 2.5 million PBMCs cultured in IMDM containing about 5% human AB serum and 10 IU/ml IL-2. Half of the culture medium was replaced with fresh IL-2-containing medium on days 3 and 7. In general, triplicate replicate wells were used for every peptide culture condition. Leukapheresis product for the unexposed donors was purchased commercially. Ficoll-Paque PLUS gradient centrifugation was used to isolate PBMCs from either whole blood or leukapheresis product. PBMCs were either cryopreserved at -140 degrees C or used fresh in the expansion assay. The QIAamp Micro DNA Kit was used to extract genomic DNA from the CD4+ T cells.

Of note for this clone: There is no known antigen for this receptor. Within one base of it there is no much larger clone, and no base qualities were kept.

Sample: CD4+ T cells from PBMCs, cultured in vitro. The sequence was obtained from a human donor in good health. The rearrangement joined TRBV7-2 to TRBJ2-7, and TRBD1 aligns with 7 junction nucleotides. The nucleotide sequence reads as follows: TGTGCCAGCAGCTTAGCGGGGACAGCGAGATACGAGCAGTACTTC. Translation gives CASSLAGTARYEQYF.